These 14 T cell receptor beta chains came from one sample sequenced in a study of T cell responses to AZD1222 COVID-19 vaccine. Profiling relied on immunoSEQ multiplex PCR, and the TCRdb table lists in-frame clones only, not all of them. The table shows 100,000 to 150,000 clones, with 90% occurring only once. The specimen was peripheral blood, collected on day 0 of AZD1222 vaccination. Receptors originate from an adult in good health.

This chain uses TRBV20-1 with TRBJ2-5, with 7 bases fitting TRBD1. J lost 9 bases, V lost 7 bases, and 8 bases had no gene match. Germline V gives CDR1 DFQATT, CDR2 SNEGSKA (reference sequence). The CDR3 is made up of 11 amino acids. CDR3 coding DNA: TGCAGTGGCAACCTCGACAGGGCCCAGTACTTC. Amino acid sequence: CSGNLDRAQYF.

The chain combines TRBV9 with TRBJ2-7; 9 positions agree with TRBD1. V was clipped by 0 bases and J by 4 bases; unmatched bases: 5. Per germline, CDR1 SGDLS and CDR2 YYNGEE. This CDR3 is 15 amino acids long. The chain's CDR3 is CASSVAAGQGYEQYF. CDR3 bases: TGTGCCAGCAGCGTAGCAGCGGGACAGGGTTACGAGCAGTACTTC.

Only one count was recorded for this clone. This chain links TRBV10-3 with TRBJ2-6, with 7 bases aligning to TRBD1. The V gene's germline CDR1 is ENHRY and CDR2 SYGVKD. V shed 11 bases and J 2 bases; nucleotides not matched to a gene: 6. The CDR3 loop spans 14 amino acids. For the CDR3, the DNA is TGTGCCGTCGACAGGGCGCCTGGGGCCAACGTCCTGACTTTC. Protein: CAVDRAPGANVLTF.

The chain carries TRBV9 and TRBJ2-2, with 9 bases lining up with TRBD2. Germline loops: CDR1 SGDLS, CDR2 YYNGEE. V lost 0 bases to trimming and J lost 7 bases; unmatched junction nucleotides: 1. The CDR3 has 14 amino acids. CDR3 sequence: CASSVVREGGELFF. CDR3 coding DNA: TGTGCCAGCAGCGTAGTGCGGGAGGGCGGGGAGCTGTTTTTT.

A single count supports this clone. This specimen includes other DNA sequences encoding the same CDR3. This chain's CDR3 is CAWSVGESNQPQHF. The CDR3 coding sequence is TGTGCCTGGAGTGTTGGGGAAAGCAATCAGCCCCAGCATTTT. V usage is TRBV30 and J usage is TRBJ1-5, with D hard to call. The CDR3 covers 14 residues. Germline assignment: CDR1 GTSNPN and CDR2 SVGIG (reference sequence). Trimming pared 0 bases from V and 1 base from J, leaving 7 bases between.

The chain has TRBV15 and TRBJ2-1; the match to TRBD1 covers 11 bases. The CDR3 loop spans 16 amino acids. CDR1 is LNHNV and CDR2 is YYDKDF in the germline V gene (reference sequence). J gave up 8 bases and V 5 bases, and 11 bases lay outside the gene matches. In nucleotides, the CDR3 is TGTGCCACCAGCGGATTCCGGGACAGGGGGGTCCATGAGCAGTTCTTC. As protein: CATSGFRDRGVHEQFF.

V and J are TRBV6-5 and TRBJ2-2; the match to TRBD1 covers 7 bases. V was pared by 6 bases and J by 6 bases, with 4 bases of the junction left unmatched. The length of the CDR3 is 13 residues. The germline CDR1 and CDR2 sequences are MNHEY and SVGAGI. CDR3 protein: CASRIDRAGELFF. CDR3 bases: TGTGCCAGCAGGATTGACAGGGCCGGGGAGCTGTTTTTT.

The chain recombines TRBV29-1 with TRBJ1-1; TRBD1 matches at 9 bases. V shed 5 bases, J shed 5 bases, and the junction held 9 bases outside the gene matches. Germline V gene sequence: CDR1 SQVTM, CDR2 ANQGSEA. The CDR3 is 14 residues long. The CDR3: CSVRDREEETEAFF. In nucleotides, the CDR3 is TGCAGCGTTAGGGACAGGGAGGAAGAGACTGAAGCTTTCTTT. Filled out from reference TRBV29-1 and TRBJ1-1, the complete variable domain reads SAVISQKPSRDICQRGTSLTIQCQVDSQVTMMFWYRQQPGQSLTLIATANQGSEATYESGFVIDKFPISRPNLTFSTLTVSNMSPEDSSIYLCSVRDREEETEAFFGQGTRLTVV.

CDR3 loop: CASSPTGYGYTF. The CDR3 coding sequence is TGTGCCAGCAGCCCGACTGGTTATGGCTACACCTTC. The rearrangement links TRBV28 to TRBJ1-2, with D hard to call. V was cut by 6 bases and J by 5 bases, with 10 bases left in between. This CDR3 is built from 12 residues. Germline V gene lookup returns CDR1 MDHEN and CDR2 SYDVKM.

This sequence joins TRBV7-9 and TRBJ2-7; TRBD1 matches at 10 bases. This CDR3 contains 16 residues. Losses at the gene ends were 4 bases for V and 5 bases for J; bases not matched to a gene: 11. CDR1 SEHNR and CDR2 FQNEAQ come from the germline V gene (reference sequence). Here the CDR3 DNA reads TGTGCCAGCAGCTCCCCCTCCGGGACAGGGGTCCACGAGCAGTACTTC. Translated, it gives CASSSPSGTGVHEQYF.

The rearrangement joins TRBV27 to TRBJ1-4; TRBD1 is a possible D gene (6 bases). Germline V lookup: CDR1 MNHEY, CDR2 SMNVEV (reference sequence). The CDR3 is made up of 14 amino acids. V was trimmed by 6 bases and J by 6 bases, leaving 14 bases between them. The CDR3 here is CASRFRDTHEKLFF. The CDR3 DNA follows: TGTGCCAGCAGGTTCCGGGACACCCATGAAAAACTGTTTTTT.

The CDR3 region is CASSGGRNINQPQHF. In DNA form, the CDR3 reads TGTGCCAGCAGCGGAGGGCGGAATATCAATCAGCCCCAGCATTTT. The chain is built from TRBV7-2 and TRBJ1-5, with D hard to call. This CDR3 comprises 15 residues. Trimming took off 5 bases at V and 3 bases at J, with 14 bases between the two ends. Germline lookup yields CDR1 SGHTA and CDR2 FQGNSA.

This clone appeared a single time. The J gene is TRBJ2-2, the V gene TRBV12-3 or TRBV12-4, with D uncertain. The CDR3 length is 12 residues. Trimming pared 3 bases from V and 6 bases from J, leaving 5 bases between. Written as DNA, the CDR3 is TGTGCCAGCAGTTTCAGTGCCGGGGAGCTGTTTTTT. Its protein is CASSFSAGELFF.

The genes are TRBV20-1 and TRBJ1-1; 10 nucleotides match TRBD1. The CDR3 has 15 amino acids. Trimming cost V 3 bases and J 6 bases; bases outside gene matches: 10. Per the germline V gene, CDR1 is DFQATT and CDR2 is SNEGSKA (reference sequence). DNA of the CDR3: TGCAGTGCTAGTGGGACAGGGGCGGCTCGGGCTGAAGCTTTCTTT. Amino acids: CSASGTGAARAEAFF.